This TCR beta chain was identified during a study of response to subunit inactivated influenza vaccine. This clonotype was seen a few times. V gave up 7 bases and J gave up 1 base; unmatched junction bases: 4. The CDR3 runs to 14 residues. TCRdb called the RT-PCR reads again in MiXCR, with one record for every CDR3 protein. The sample holds 650,000 or so distinct CDR3 sequences, around 13% seen once. This TCR was recovered from a man between 50 and 59 years old who received an inactivated influenza vaccine. This chain connects TRBV12-3 or TRBV12-4 to TRBJ2-1; 7 nucleotides match TRBD1. The sample consisted of PBMCs from blood, taken 14 to 15 days before vaccination. The CDR3 protein is CASTLDRSYNEQFF. The CDR3 DNA reads TGTGCCAGCACCTTGGACAGGTCCTACAATGAGCAGTTCTTC.